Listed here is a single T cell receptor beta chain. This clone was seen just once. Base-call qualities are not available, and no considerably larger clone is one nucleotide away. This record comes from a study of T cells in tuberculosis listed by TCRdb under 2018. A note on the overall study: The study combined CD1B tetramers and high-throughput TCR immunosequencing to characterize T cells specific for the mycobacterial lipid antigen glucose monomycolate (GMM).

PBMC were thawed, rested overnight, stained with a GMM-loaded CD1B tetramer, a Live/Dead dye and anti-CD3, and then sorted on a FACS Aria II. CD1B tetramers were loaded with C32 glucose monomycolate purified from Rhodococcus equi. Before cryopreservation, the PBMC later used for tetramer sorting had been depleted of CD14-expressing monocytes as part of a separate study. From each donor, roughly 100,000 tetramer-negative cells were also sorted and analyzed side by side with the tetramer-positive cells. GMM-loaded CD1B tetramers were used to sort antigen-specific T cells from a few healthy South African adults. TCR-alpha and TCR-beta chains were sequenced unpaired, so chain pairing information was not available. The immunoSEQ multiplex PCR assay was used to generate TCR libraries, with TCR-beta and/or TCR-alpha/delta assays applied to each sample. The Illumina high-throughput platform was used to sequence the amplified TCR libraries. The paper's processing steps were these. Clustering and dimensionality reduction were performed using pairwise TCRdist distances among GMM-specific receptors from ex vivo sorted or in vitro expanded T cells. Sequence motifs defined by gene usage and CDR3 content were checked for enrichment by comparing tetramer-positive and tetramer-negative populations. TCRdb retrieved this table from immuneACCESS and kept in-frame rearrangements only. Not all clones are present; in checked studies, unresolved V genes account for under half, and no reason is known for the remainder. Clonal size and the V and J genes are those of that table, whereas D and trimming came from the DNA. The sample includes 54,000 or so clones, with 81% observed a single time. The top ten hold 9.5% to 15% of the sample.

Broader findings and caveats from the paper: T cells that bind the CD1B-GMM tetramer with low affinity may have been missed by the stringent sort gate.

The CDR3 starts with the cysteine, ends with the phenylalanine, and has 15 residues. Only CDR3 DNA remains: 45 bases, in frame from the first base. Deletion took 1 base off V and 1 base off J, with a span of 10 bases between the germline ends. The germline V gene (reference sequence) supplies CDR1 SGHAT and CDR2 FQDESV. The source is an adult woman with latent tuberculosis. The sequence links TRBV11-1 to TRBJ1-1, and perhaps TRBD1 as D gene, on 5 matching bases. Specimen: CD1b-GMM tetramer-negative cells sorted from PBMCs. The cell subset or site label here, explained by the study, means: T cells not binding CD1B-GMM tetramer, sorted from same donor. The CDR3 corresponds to CASSLGVGANTEAFF. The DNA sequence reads TGTGCCAGCAGCTTAGGAGTAGGGGCGAACACTGAAGCTTTCTTT. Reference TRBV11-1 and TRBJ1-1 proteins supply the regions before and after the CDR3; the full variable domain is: EAEVAQSPRYKITEKSQAVAFWCDPISGHATLYWYRQILGQGPELLVQFQDESVVDDSQLPKDRFSAERLKGVDSTLKIQPAELGDSAMYLCASSLGVGANTEAFFGQGTRLTVV.